These 23 T cell receptor beta chains were all obtained from the same sample, sequenced in a study of OX40 agonist ivuxolimab in advanced cancers. Profiled with immunoSEQ multiplex PCR; TCRdb holds only in-frame clones, not every one. The sample records roughly 79,000 clones, about 90% being singletons. The input for sequencing was CD4+ or CD8+ T cells sorted from blood, taken in a trial of the OX40 agonist ivuxolimab. The receptors stem from an adult with an advanced solid tumor such as melanoma, head and neck, liver or kidney cancer.

The V and J genes are TRBV6-4 and TRBJ1-2; D is perhaps TRBD1 (5 bases). The CDR3 consists of 14 residues. Germline V lookup: CDR1 MRHNA, CDR2 SNTAGT. Trimming took off 1 base at V and 8 bases at J, with 14 bases between the two ends. The CDR3 nucleotides are TGTGCCAGCAGTGACTTACCGGGGACGGGCGGCTACACCTTC. Residues: CASSDLPGTGGYTF.

The chain is built from TRBV6-6 and TRBJ2-1, with D possibly matching TRBD2 (6 bases). The germline CDR1 and CDR2 sequences are MNHNY and SVGAGI (reference sequence). The CDR3 runs to 15 residues. The V end was cut by 1 base, the J end by 4 bases, with 11 bases between. The CDR3 DNA reads as TGTGCCAGCAGTTACTTGGCGGGAACGTACAATGAGCAGTTCTTC. This sequence encodes CASSYLAGTYNEQFF.

The chain employs TRBV9 and TRBJ2-7; maybe TRBD2 (5 bases). From germline, CDR1 is SGDLS and CDR2 YYNGEE. This CDR3 region has 17 residues. V dropped 0 bases and J dropped 0 bases, with 16 bases sitting between them. The CDR3 DNA sequence: TGTGCCAGCAGCGTAGGCGGGCTAGCCGATAGCTCCTACGAGCAGTACTTC. This sequence encodes CASSVGGLADSSYEQYF.

This clone turned up a few times. Mismatch with germline at one junction end may stem from a read error. The chain links TRBV15 to TRBJ2-4; 14 positions match TRBD2. The CDR3 has 14 amino acids. The germline CDR1 and CDR2 sequences are LNHNV and YYDKDF (reference sequence). CDR3 amino acids: CATSRDLTTSGRDF. CDR3 bases: TGTGCCACCAGCAGAGATTTAACGACTAGCGGGAGGGACTTC.

The genes are TRBV11-2 and TRBJ2-3, with D possibly matching TRBD1 (6 bases). This CDR3 comprises 15 residues. V was cut by 2 bases and J by 2 bases, with 11 bases left in between. The V gene's germline CDR1 is SGHAT and CDR2 FQNNGV. The CDR3 protein is CASSLQGSNTDTQYF. In DNA form, the CDR3 reads TGTGCCAGCAGCTTACAGGGGAGCAACACAGATACGCAGTATTTT.

The V and J genes are TRBV27 and TRBJ2-2; TRBD1 matches at 10 bases. The CDR3 totals 18 residues. In germline, CDR1 is MNHEY, CDR2 SMNVEV (reference sequence). Losses at the gene ends were 9 bases for V and 5 bases for J; bases not matched to a gene: 18. For the CDR3, the DNA is TGTGCCAGTAGGCCGGGACAGGGGAACACAGGGGAAACCGGGGAGCTGTTTTTT. Translation gives CASRPGQGNTGETGELFF.

This sequence joins TRBV11-1 and TRBJ2-3, with 8 bases fitting TRBD2. V gave up 5 bases and J gave up 6 bases; unmatched junction bases: 7. Germline CDR1 SGHAT, CDR2 FQDESV (reference sequence). The CDR3 length is 14 residues. The CDR3 loop is CASSPGTSWDTQYF. The CDR3 DNA sequence: TGTGCCAGCAGCCCCGGGACTAGTTGGGATACGCAGTATTTT.

Only a few counts were recorded for this clone. The rearrangement uses TRBV6-6 and TRBJ1-2, with no clear D. With 6 bases removed from V and 4 bases from J, the gap between germline ends came to 9 bases. CDR1 and CDR2 (germline): MNHNY, SVGAGI (reference sequence). The CDR3 spans 12 residues. CDR3 bases: TGTGCCAGCAGCCCCGCGGCCTATGGCTACACCTTC. Translated: CASSPAAYGYTF.

The chain recombines TRBV23-1 with TRBJ2-5; D gene unclear. TRBV23-1 is an ORF; its function is uncertain. V shed 4 bases and J shed 2 bases, with 8 bases lying between them. CDR3 size: 13 residues. The CDR3 nucleotides read TGCGCCAGCAGTCGCCACTTTCAAGAGACCCAGTACTTC. As protein: CASSRHFQETQYF.

V usage is TRBV29-1 and J usage is TRBJ2-1; the match to TRBD2 covers 10 bases. CDR3 size: 14 residues. The V segment lost 5 bases and the J segment 4 bases; nucleotides outside the gene matches: 5. CDR1 and CDR2 from the germline V gene are SQVTM and ANQGSEA. CDR3 region: CSVRTSGSYNEQFF. The CDR3 nucleotides are TGCAGCGTTAGGACTAGCGGATCTTACAATGAGCAGTTCTTC.

V is TRBV5-1 and J is TRBJ2-7; TRBD2 agrees at 7 bases. Germline V lookup: CDR1 SGHRS, CDR2 YFSETQ. The CDR3 length is 14 residues. Trimming at V came to 4 bases and at J to 7 bases, leaving 11 bases not matched to a gene. The CDR3 loop is CASSGLVGEGEQYF. As DNA, the CDR3 is TGCGCCAGCAGCGGACTAGTGGGGGAGGGGGAGCAGTACTTC.

The chain is built from TRBV19 and TRBJ2-7; 11 bases match TRBD2. V dropped 8 bases and J dropped 2; count of bases not matched to a gene: 8. Germline V gene sequence: CDR1 LNHDA, CDR2 SQIVND (reference sequence). This CDR3 is 15 amino acids long. This CDR3 is CASRDLAGGAYEQYF. CDR3 in DNA: TGTGCCAGTCGGGATCTAGCGGGAGGCGCCTACGAGCAGTACTTC.

J is TRBJ2-1 and V is TRBV4-2; 10 bases are a match to TRBD2. Germline V gene lookup returns CDR1 LGHNA and CDR2 YNFKEQ. The CDR3 is 17 residues long. After removal of 3 bases from V and 4 bases from J, the junction contained 9 bases not matched to a gene. The CDR3 nucleotides read TGTGCCAGCAGCCAGGTTAGGACTAGCGGATTTTACAATGAGCAGTTCTTC. Its protein is CASSQVRTSGFYNEQFF.

A word on this clone: At the DNA level, this CDR3 is encoded by other sequences in the same sample as well. This chain uses TRBV2 with TRBJ2-1; tentatively, D is TRBD1 (6 bases). Trimming stripped 1 base from V and 7 bases from J, with 17 bases between. The CDR3 contains 16 residues. Per germline, CDR1 SNHLY and CDR2 FYNNEI. The CDR3 DNA follows: TGTGCCAGCAGTGAAGTCTTAGGGGGTATCGGGAATGAGCAGTTCTTC. This sequence encodes CASSEVLGGIGNEQFF.

This clone has more than one count but fewer than ten. V and J are TRBV7-2 and TRBJ2-7; D is ambiguous. V was shortened by 3 bases and J by 7 bases, with 10 bases between the two germline ends. The CDR3 extends over 12 amino acids. In germline, CDR1 is SGHTA, CDR2 FQGNSA. CDR3 sequence (DNA): TGTGCCAGCAGCTTTTCGGTCCCGGAGCAGTACTTC. Translated, it gives CASSFSVPEQYF.

A single count supports this clone. V gene TRBV6-1 combines with J gene TRBJ2-1; D might be TRBD2 (6 bases). Germline lookup yields CDR1 MNHNS and CDR2 SASEGT. V was shortened by 11 bases and J by 10 bases, with 27 bases between the two germline ends. This CDR3 is built from 15 residues. CDR3 in DNA: TGTGCCTCGACCACCTCCGCTAGCGAGCAGCGGGAGCAGTTCTTC. It yields the protein CASTTSASEQREQFF.

A note on this clone: One junction end disagrees with the germline gene, perhaps due to a read error. The genes are TRBV7-9 and TRBJ2-5, with D maybe TRBD2 (5 bases). Per germline, CDR1 SEHNR and CDR2 FQNEAQ (reference sequence). The CDR3 consists of 15 residues. The CDR3 DNA reads as TGTGCCAGCAGCTCACGGGAAGGGCTTCAAGGGACCCAGTACTTC. It codes for CASSSREGLQGTQYF. Combining the CDR3 with reference TRBV7-9 and TRBJ2-5 gives the whole variable domain DTGVSQNPRHKITKRGQNVTFRCDPISEHNRLYWYRQTLGQGPEFLTYFQNEAQLEKSRLLSDRFSAERPKGSFSTLEIQRTEQGDSAMYLCASSSREGLQGTQYFGPGTRLLVL.

The chain uses TRBV18 and TRBJ2-7; 13 nucleotides match TRBD2. With V trimmed by 0 bases and J by 2 bases, 22 bases remained unmatched. This CDR3 has 23 amino acids. Germline V gene lookup returns CDR1 KGHSH and CDR2 LQKENI. The CDR3 nucleotides read TGTGCCAGCTCACCACCCCTTGGGAAACCGGGGGCTGGGACTAGCGGGGTACCCTACGAGCAGTACTTC. Translating it yields CASSPPLGKPGAGTSGVPYEQYF.

This sequence joins TRBV5-1 and TRBJ2-7; 7 nucleotides line up with TRBD1. CDR1 is SGHRS, CDR2 YFSETQ, per germline. This CDR3 contains 14 residues. The junction had 7 bases not matched to a gene; V was cut back by 7 bases and J by 0 bases. This CDR3 is CASVRDSVSYEQYF. The CDR3 DNA sequence: TGCGCCAGCGTCCGGGACAGTGTCTCCTACGAGCAGTACTTC.

V usage is TRBV14 and J usage is TRBJ1-3; D unclear. The V end lost 0 bases, the J end lost 0 bases, and 12 bases lay between the germline ends. This CDR3 has 17 residues. The germline V gene encodes CDR1 SGHDN and CDR2 FVKESK. CDR3 region: CASSQDVRRRSGNTIYF. CDR3 DNA sequence: TGTGCCAGCAGCCAAGATGTAAGACGCCGCTCTGGAAACACCATATATTTT. The whole variable domain, filled in from reference TRBV14 and TRBJ1-3, reads EAGVTQFPSHSVIEKGQTVTLRCDPISGHDNLYWYRRVMGKEIKFLLHFVKESKQDESGMPNNRFLAERTGGTYSTLKVQPAELEDSGVYFCASSQDVRRRSGNTIYFGEGSWLTVV.

This clone was seen only once. This chain links TRBV28 with TRBJ2-3; TRBD1 might be the D (6 bases). V lost 7 bases, J lost 5 bases, and 31 bases lay in between. The CDR3 is made up of 19 amino acids. Germline CDR1 is MDHEN and CDR2 is SYDVKM. The CDR3 region has the DNA TGTGCCAGCAACCTTTTTAGTTTCTCCCCGAGGACAGCCCTAGATACGCAGTATTTT. It is translated as CASNLFSFSPRTALDTQYF.

This clone occurred a few times. The chain recombines TRBV7-8 with TRBJ2-1; TRBD2 matches 7 bases. Losses at the gene ends were 5 bases for V and 6 bases for J; bases not matched to a gene: 10. Germline CDR1 SGHVS, CDR2 FQNEAQ. This CDR3 has 15 amino acids. The CDR3 DNA reads TGTGCCAGCAGCCCCAGGACTAGTCGGGTCAATGAGCAGTTCTTC. It encodes CASSPRTSRVNEQFF.

A remark on this clone: Other DNA sequences in the sample encode the same CDR3. This chain joins TRBV7-9 and TRBJ2-1; 11 nucleotides align to TRBD2. The J segment lost 4 bases and the V segment lost 4 bases, leaving 6 bases of the junction unmatched. Germline CDR1 and CDR2: SEHNR and FQNEAQ (reference sequence). The CDR3 loop spans 16 amino acids. The CDR3 sequence: CASSYLSGREYNEQFF. In DNA form, the CDR3 reads TGTGCCAGCAGCTATCTTAGCGGGAGGGAGTACAATGAGCAGTTCTTC.